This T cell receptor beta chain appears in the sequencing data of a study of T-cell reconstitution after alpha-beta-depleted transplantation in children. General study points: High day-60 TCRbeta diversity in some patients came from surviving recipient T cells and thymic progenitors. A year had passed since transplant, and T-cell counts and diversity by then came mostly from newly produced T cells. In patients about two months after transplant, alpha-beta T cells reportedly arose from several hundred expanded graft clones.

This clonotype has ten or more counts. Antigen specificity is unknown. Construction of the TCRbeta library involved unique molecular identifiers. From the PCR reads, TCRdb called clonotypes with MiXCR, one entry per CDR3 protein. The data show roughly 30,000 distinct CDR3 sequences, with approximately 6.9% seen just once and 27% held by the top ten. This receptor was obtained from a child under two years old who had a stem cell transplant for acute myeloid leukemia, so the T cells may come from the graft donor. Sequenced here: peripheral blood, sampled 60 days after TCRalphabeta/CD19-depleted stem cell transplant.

The CDR3 region is CASSRWPLGTLTYEQYF. The CDR3 DNA follows: TGTGCCAGCAGCCGATGGCCCCTGGGGACGCTTACCTACGAGCAGTACTTC. The chain links TRBV28 to TRBJ2-7, with D perhaps given as TRBD1 or TRBD2 (5 bases each). CDR1 and CDR2 from the germline V gene are MDHEN and SYDVKM. Trimming pared 6 bases from V and 2 bases from J, leaving 23 bases between. The CDR3 is 17 amino acids.